This T cell receptor (beta chain) was obtained from a study of T cell responses to AZD1222 COVID-19 vaccine. This clone occurred once. Its target is not known. Study observations and caveats: Clonal diversity was possibly underestimated; the donors were predominantly white British and more often female. Recipients of two AZD1222 doses showed rising Spike-specific TCR breadth and depth. Reports say nearly half of spike-specific TCRs go after unmutated variant regions.

Using immunoSEQ multiplex PCR, the repertoire was profiled, and TCRdb retains in-frame clones only, with some absent. The sample lists about 120,000 clones, around 89% occurring once. CDR1 is ENHRY, CDR2 SYGVKD, per germline. The CDR3 is 14 residues long. V was trimmed by 3 bases and J by 8 bases, leaving 13 bases between them. This receptor was obtained from an adult in good health. The gene calls are TRBV10-3 and TRBJ1-4; possibly TRBD1 for D (5 bases). The sample here was peripheral blood, taken on day 0 of AZD1222 vaccination. The CDR3 loop is CAISDRGLDEKLFF. The CDR3 DNA reads as TGTGCCATCAGTGATAGGGGACTAGACGAAAAACTGTTTTTT.